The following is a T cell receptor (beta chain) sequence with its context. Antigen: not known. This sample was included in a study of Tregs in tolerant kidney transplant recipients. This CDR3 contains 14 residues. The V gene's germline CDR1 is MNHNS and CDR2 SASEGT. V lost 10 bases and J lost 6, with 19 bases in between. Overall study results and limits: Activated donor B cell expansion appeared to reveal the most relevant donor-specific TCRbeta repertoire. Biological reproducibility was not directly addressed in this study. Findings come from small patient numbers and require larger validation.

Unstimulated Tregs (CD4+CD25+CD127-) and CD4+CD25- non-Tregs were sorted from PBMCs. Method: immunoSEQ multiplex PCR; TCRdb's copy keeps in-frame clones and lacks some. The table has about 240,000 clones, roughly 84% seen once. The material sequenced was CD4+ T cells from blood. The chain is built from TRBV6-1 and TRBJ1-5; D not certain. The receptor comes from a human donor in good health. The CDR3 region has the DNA TGTGCCACCAGATTCGAGAGGGATAGTCAGCCCCAGCATTTT. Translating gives CATRFERDSQPQHF.